Listed below are T cell receptor beta chains from one sample, sequenced in a study of T-cell memory formation after mild COVID-19. TCRdb re-called the 5' RACE reads through MiXCR, storing one row per CDR3 protein. The data contain roughly 200,000 distinct CDR3 sequences, approximately 10% of them seen just once; the ten biggest clones take up 3.5%. The sequencing input was PBMCs or a T cell subset sorted from them (not recorded which). The source is a man aged 18 to 30 who had mild COVID-19 (a few samples of this study predate the infection). Cell type and time point are not known. CDR3s include the opening cysteine and the closing phenylalanine or tryptophan. Each record gives: V gene, J gene, CDR3 protein.

>TRBV27|TRBJ2-7
CASSLWASSSSYEQYF
>TRBV5-1|TRBJ2-1
CASSLAEGYEQFF
>TRBV6-1|TRBJ2-3
CASKRPSTDTQYF
>TRBV11-2|TRBJ1-4
CASSPGQGTEKLFF
>TRBV27|TRBJ1-5
CASSSGRINQPQHF
>TRBV5-1|TRBJ2-7
CASSLEGSPTYEQYF
>TRBV6-5|TRBJ2-7
CASRSVSGGSYEQYF
>TRBV2|TRBJ1-1
CASRGTGGYTEAFF
>TRBV25-1|TRBJ2-1
CASSTRANEQFF
>TRBV5-1|TRBJ2-1
CASSLAPSGGVEQFF
>TRBV25-1|TRBJ2-3
CASSIKLTDTQYF
>TRBV19|TRBJ2-3
CASTLAGRTDTQYF
>TRBV5-1|TRBJ2-1
CASSLDSSGYNEQFF
>TRBV7-9|TRBJ2-5
CASSFSEETQYF
>TRBV5-1|TRBJ2-1
CASSLPGTGGDEQFF
>TRBV7-2|TRBJ2-5
CASSLWGLEETQYF